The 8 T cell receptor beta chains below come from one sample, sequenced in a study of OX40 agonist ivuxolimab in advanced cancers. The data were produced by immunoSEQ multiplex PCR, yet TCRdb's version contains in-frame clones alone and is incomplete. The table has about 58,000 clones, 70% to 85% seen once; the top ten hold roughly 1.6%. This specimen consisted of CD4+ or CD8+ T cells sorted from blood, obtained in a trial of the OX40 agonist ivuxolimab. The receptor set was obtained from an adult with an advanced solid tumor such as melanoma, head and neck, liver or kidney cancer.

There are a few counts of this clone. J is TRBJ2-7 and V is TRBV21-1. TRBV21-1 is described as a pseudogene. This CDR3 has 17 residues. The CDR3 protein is CASSDRSGTPSSYEQYF. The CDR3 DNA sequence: TGTGCCAGCAGCGACCGGTCCGGGACCCCGAGCTCCTACGAGCAGTACTTC.

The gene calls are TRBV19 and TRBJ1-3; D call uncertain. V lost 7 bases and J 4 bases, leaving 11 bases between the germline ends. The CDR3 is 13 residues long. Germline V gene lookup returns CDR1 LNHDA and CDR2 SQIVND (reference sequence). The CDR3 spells CASTSSLGNTIYF. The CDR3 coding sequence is TGTGCCAGTACTAGTTCACTAGGAAACACCATATATTTT. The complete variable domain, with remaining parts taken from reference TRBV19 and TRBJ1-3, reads DGGITQSPKYLFRKEGQNVTLSCEQNLNHDAMYWYRQDPGQGLRLIYYSQIVNDFQKGDIAEGYSVSREKKESFPLTVTSAQKNPTAFYLCASTSSLGNTIYFGEGSWLTVV.

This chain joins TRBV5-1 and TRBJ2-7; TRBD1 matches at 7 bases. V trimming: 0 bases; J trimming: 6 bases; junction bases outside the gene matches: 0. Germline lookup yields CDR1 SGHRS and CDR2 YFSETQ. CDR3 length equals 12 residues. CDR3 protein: CASSLDRGEQYF. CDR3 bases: TGCGCCAGCAGCTTGGACAGGGGCGAGCAGTACTTC.

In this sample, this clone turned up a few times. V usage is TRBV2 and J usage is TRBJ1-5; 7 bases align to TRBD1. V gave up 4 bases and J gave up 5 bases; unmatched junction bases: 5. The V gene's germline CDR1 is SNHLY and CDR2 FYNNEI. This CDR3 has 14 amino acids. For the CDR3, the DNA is TGTGCCAGCAGTGCGGTAAGGGGGCATCAGCCCCAGCATTTT. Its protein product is CASSAVRGHQPQHF.

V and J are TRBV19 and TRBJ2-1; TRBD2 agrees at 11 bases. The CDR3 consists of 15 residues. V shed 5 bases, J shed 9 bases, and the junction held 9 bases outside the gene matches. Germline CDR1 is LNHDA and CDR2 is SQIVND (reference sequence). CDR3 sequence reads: CASSSLAGGLGEQFF. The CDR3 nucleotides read TGTGCCAGTAGTTCCTTAGCGGGAGGGCTGGGTGAGCAGTTCTTC.

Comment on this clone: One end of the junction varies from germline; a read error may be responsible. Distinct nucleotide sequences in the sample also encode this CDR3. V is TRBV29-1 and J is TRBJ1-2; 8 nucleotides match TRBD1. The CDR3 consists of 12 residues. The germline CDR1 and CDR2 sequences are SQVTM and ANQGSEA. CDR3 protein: CSVVQGAGGYTF. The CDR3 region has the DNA TGTAGCGTTGTTCAGGGGGCTGGTGGCTACACCTTC.

The CDR3 sequence is CACGRRFSANYGYTF. CDR3 nucleotide sequence: TGTGCCTGCGGGCGCCGTTTCTCAGCTAACTATGGCTACACCTTC. V and J are TRBV30 and TRBJ1-2; D gene unclear. The CDR3 spans 15 residues. Germline-derived CDR1 and CDR2 are GTSNPN and SVGIG (reference sequence). V was shortened by 6 bases and J by 0 bases, with 17 bases between the two germline ends. The full variable domain, its missing parts supplied by reference TRBV30 and TRBJ1-2, is SQTIHQWPATLVQPVGSPLSLECTVEGTSNPNLYWYRQAAGRGLQLLFYSVGIGQISSEVPQNLSASRPQDRQFILSSKKLLLSDSGFYLCACGRRFSANYGYTFGSGTRLTVV.

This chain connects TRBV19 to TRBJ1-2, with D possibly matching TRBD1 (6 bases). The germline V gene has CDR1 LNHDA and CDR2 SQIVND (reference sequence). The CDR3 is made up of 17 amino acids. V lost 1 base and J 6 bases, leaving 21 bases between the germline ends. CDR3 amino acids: CASSIGQGSRRGDGYTF. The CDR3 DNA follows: TGTGCCAGTAGTATAGGGCAGGGGAGCCGTAGGGGCGATGGCTACACCTTC.